These T cell receptor beta chains were read from a single sample in a study of blood T cell repertoires in COVID-19. Using immunoSEQ multiplex PCR, the repertoire was profiled, and TCRdb retains in-frame clones only, with some absent. The table has around 86,000 clones, approximately 85% seen once. The sequencing sample was made of peripheral blood. The origin of the receptors is a human donor in a cohort sampled during active COVID-19. CDR3s include the opening cysteine and the closing phenylalanine or tryptophan. The D gene is left open where the match is weak. Size is stated for part of the rows, as once, few or many counts, or as a class when the clone is expanded.

d_call	v_call	clone_size	j_call	cdr3_nt	cdr3_aa
-	TRBV9	-	TRBJ1-1	TGTGCCAGCAGCGTAGGCGGGGCTGATACTGAAGCTTTCTTT	CASSVGGADTEAFF
-	TRBV7-9	-	TRBJ2-3	TGTGCCAGCAGTCGGGCAGGGGGGACAGATACGCAGTATTTT	CASSRAGGTDTQYF
TRBD1	TRBV13	-	TRBJ2-1	TGTGCCAGCAGCTTAATCCCGGACAGGGGCGGGAATGAGCAGTTCTTC	CASSLIPDRGGNEQFF
TRBD2	TRBV9	once	TRBJ2-1	TGTGCCAGCAGCTTAACTAGCGGGAATGAGCAGTTCTTC	CASSLTSGNEQFF
TRBD1	TRBV19	-	TRBJ2-5	TGTGCCAGTGGACGACAGGGTGGGGTACAAGAGACCCAGTACTTC	CASGRQGGVQETQYF
-	TRBV7-2	-	TRBJ2-7	TGTGCCAGCAGCTTCATTTCGCGCGAGCAGTACTTC	CASSFISREQYF
-	TRBV6-5	-	TRBJ2-7	TGTGCCAGCAGTCCAACTTACGAGCAGTACTTC	CASSPTYEQYF
TRBD2	TRBV9	-	TRBJ2-2	TGTGCCAGCAGCGCCCCCGGGAGGTACACCGGGGAGCTGTTTTTT	CASSAPGRYTGELFF
-	TRBV30	-	TRBJ1-1	TGTGCCTGGAGCTACCGGGGGTTCATGAACACTGAAGCTTTCTTT	CAWSYRGFMNTEAFF
TRBD2	TRBV5-1	-	TRBJ2-7	TGCGCCAGCAGCTCCGGGACTAGCGGGGGCTACTCCTACGAGCAGTACTTC	CASSSGTSGGYSYEQYF
-	TRBV28	-	TRBJ2-5	TGTGCCAGCAGTTTAAAGTGGGAGGCAGAGACCCAGTACTTC	CASSLKWEAETQYF
-	TRBV7-2	-	TRBJ2-3	TGTGCCAGCAGCCCAACGGGGGGCTCGTTCACAGATACGCAGTATTTT	CASSPTGGSFTDTQYF
TRBD1	TRBV7-2	-	TRBJ2-7	TGTGCCAGCAGCCCGGACAGGGGCTTCGTCGACTACGAGCAGTACTTC	CASSPDRGFVDYEQYF
TRBD2	TRBV7-7	once	TRBJ2-2	TGTGCCAGCAGCTCTTCGGCGGGAGGCGGTAGCACCGGGGAGCTGTTTTTT	CASSSSAGGGSTGELFF
TRBD1	TRBV28	-	TRBJ1-2	TGTGCCAGCAGCCTACAGGGGACCTATGGCTACACCTTC	CASSLQGTYGYTF
-	TRBV7-3	once	TRBJ2-1	TGTGCCAGCGGCGGGGTGTCTGAGCAGTTCTTC	CASGGVSEQFF
-	TRBV18	-	TRBJ2-3	TGTGCCAGCTCACTCTCTGATACGCAGTATTTT	CASSLSDTQYF
TRBD1	TRBV5-1	-	TRBJ2-3	TGCGCCAGCAGCTTTGGGACAGGGGGCGAAGATACGCAGTATTTT	CASSFGTGGEDTQYF
TRBD1	TRBV5-1	few	TRBJ2-7	TGCGCCAGCAGCTTGGAGGGACAGGCCTCCTACGAGCAGTACTTC	CASSLEGQASYEQYF
-	TRBV28	-	TRBJ1-1	TGTGCCAGCACGGGACCGGTAAGCCTAGGACAGGAAGCTTTCTTT	CASTGPVSLGQEAFF
TRBD2	TRBV18	-	TRBJ2-7	TGTGCCAGCTCACCACCGGCGGGAGGGGACGAGCAGTACTTC	CASSPPAGGDEQYF
-	TRBV27	-	TRBJ2-5	TGTGCCAGCAGTTATGTGCCAGGCCAAGAGACCCAGTACTTC	CASSYVPGQETQYF
-	TRBV28	-	TRBJ1-5	TGTGCCACCGCGGACAGTGGAGGCAATCAGCCCCAGCATTTT	CATADSGGNQPQHF
-	TRBV9	-	TRBJ2-3	TGTGCCAGCAGCAGCTTCCTGGGAGGAAGCACAGATACGCAGTATTTT	CASSSFLGGSTDTQYF
TRBD1	TRBV7-3	-	TRBJ2-7	TGTGCCAGCAGCTCGACAGGGGGGTCCTACGAGCAGTACTTC	CASSSTGGSYEQYF
-	TRBV7-8	-	TRBJ1-4	TGTGCCAGCAGCTTAGCGAGCGGGGGTGGGTTGAATGAAAAACTGTTTTTT	CASSLASGGGLNEKLFF
TRBD2	TRBV12-5	-	TRBJ2-5	TGTGCTAGTGTGGCGGGTCGGACTAGCGGGGGGGAACGGGAGACCCAGTACTTC	CASVAGRTSGGERETQYF
TRBD1	TRBV19	-	TRBJ1-1	TGTGCCAGTAGTATCATCGGGACAGGGAAGACTGAAGCTTTCTTT	CASSIIGTGKTEAFF
TRBD2	TRBV7-3	-	TRBJ2-5	TGTGCCAGCAGCTATAGCGGGACTCTCTGGGAGACCCAGTACTTC	CASSYSGTLWETQYF